The next 27 T cell receptor beta chains were all read from a single sample in a study of identical twins' blood T cells. TCRdb redid the calling of the 5' RACE reads with MiXCR, one entry per CDR3 protein. This table has roughly 380,000 distinct CDR3 sequences, about 28% appearing once. The sequencing input was PBMCs. The receptors were sampled from a woman between 18 and 55 years old in good health.

This clonotype has ten or more counts. J is TRBJ2-1 and V is TRBV20-1, with TRBD2 matching 9 bases. V was clipped by 2 bases and J by 0 bases; unmatched bases: 5. The CDR3 sequence is 16 residues long. Germline CDR1 DFQATT, CDR2 SNEGSKA (reference sequence). CDR3 region: CSARNSGRGSYNEQFF. The DNA for the CDR3 is TGCAGTGCTAGAAATAGCGGGAGAGGCTCCTACAATGAGCAGTTCTTC.

In its sample, this clonotype was seen many times. V usage is TRBV29-1 and J usage is TRBJ2-1; no definite D call. This CDR3 contains 15 residues. V dropped 6 bases and J dropped 4 bases, with 19 bases sitting between them. Germline-derived CDR1 and CDR2 are SQVTM and ANQGSEA. The CDR3 region is CSVDGDPTLYNEQFF. The CDR3 region has the DNA TGCAGCGTGGATGGAGACCCAACTTTATACAATGAGCAGTTCTTC.

This clonotype was seen only once. The chain links TRBV10-3 to TRBJ1-1, with D possibly being TRBD1 (6 bases). V was clipped by 10 bases and J by 6 bases, with 21 bases between them. This CDR3 spans 14 amino acids. Looked up from germline, CDR1 is ENHRY and CDR2 is SYGVKD. The CDR3 is CATGRGERIAEAFF. DNA for the CDR3: TGTGCCACGGGGAGGGGGGAAAGAATCGCTGAAGCTTTCTTT.

The chain recombines TRBV20-1 with TRBJ2-1, with D possibly TRBD1 on 6 matching bases. V lost 4 bases and J lost 7, with 11 bases in between. Germline values: CDR1 DFQATT, CDR2 SNEGSKA (reference sequence). The CDR3 sequence is 12 residues long. The CDR3 loop is CSANFQGNEQFF. For the CDR3, the DNA is TGCAGTGCTAACTTCCAGGGGAATGAGCAGTTCTTC.

This clonotype was found a few times. This chain connects TRBV11-1 to TRBJ1-1; D is perhaps TRBD1 (6 bases). Per the germline V gene, CDR1 is SGHAT and CDR2 is FQDESV (reference sequence). Trimming cost V 2 bases and J 7 bases, with 11 bases left between them. The CDR3 sequence is 13 residues long. The CDR3 loop is CASSLQGKNEAFF. The CDR3 DNA sequence: TGTGCCAGCAGCTTACAGGGGAAAAATGAAGCTTTCTTT.

This clonotype was found many times. This chain joins TRBV12-3 or TRBV12-4 and TRBJ1-1, with a tentative D call TRBD1 (6 bases). The V end lost 2 bases, the J end lost 1 base, and 8 bases lay between the germline ends. The CDR3 consists of 14 residues. The CDR3 DNA reads as TGTGCCAGCAGTTTACGCAGGGGGAACACTGAAGCTTTCTTT. The encoded protein is CASSLRRGNTEAFF.

This clonotype was counted between two and nine times. The chain joins TRBV3-1 to TRBJ2-7; a possible D gene is TRBD1 (6 bases). The V end was cut by 2 bases, the J end by 4 bases, with 9 bases between. Germline V gene lookup returns CDR1 LGHDT and CDR2 YNNKEL (reference sequence). The CDR3 totals 13 residues. This CDR3 reads CASSQPDRYEQYF. Written as DNA, the CDR3 is TGTGCCAGCAGCCAACCGGACAGATACGAGCAGTACTTC.

This clonotype was seen many times. The chain combines TRBV6-4 with TRBJ2-1, with 11 bases identical to TRBD2. The CDR3 covers 14 residues. In germline, CDR1 is MRHNA, CDR2 SNTAGT. J gave up 4 bases and V 4 bases, and 0 bases lay outside the gene matches. CDR3 sequence: CASSGLAGYNEQFF. The CDR3 DNA reads TGTGCCAGCAGTGGACTAGCGGGGTACAATGAGCAGTTCTTC.

The chain combines TRBV30 with TRBJ1-1; D is uncertain. Trimming stripped 0 bases from V and 5 bases from J, with 7 bases between. Germline CDR1 GTSNPN, CDR2 SVGIG (reference sequence). This CDR3 is 12 amino acids long. CDR3 DNA: TGTGCCTGGAGTGTATGCGGGACTGAAGCTTTCTTT. It codes for CAWSVCGTEAFF.

The V call is TRBV27, the J call TRBJ2-1, with unresolved D. CDR1 is MNHEY, CDR2 SMNVEV, per germline (reference sequence). This CDR3 has 14 residues. The germline V and J ends were trimmed by 6 bases and 8 bases, with 17 bases remaining between them. The CDR3 spells CASSINGHIYEQFF. CDR3 in DNA: TGTGCCAGCAGCATCAACGGGCACATCTATGAGCAGTTCTTC.

There are a few counts of this clonotype. The rearrangement uses TRBV19 and TRBJ2-1; D ambiguous. The CDR3 is 12 amino acids. The V gene's germline CDR1 is LNHDA and CDR2 SQIVND (reference sequence). V was trimmed by 6 bases and J by 0 bases, leaving 3 bases between them. CDR3 residues: CASRSSYNEQFF. Here the CDR3 DNA reads TGTGCCAGTAGGAGCTCCTACAATGAGCAGTTCTTC.

This clonotype showed up just a few times. A much larger clone differs from this one at a single base, so this may be a read error. This chain links TRBV4-3 with TRBJ2-1; D gene uncertain. CDR1 is LGHNA, CDR2 YSLEER, per germline. Trimming stripped 0 bases from V and 3 bases from J, with 9 bases between. This CDR3 has 15 residues. CDR3 protein: CASSQDPANYNEQFF. CDR3 DNA: TGCGCCAGCAGCCAAGATCCGGCTAACTACAATGAGCAGTTCTTC.

The rearrangement joins TRBV11-2 to TRBJ2-3; D is perhaps TRBD1 (6 bases). The CDR3 is 16 residues long. Trimming took off 7 bases at V and 4 bases at J, with 21 bases between the two ends. Germline CDR1 SGHAT, CDR2 FQNNGV. The CDR3 nucleotides read TGTGCCAGCACCCTCCGGACAGTTCCCTTCGCAGATACGCAGTATTTT. Its protein product is CASTLRTVPFADTQYF.

The chain employs TRBV29-1 and TRBJ1-1, with 8 bases aligning to TRBD1. The trim removed 5 bases at V and 4 bases at J, leaving 15 bases unmatched. This CDR3 spans 16 amino acids. In germline, CDR1 is SQVTM, CDR2 ANQGSEA. The CDR3 reads CSVPGTGASGGTEAFF. Written as DNA, the CDR3 is TGCAGCGTTCCCGGGACAGGCGCCTCGGGAGGCACTGAAGCTTTCTTT.

The CDR3 is CASSVDLAGEQFF. CDR3 nucleotide sequence: TGTGCCAGCAGCGTAGATCTAGCGGGAGAGCAGTTCTTC. The rearrangement joins TRBV9 to TRBJ2-1; the match to TRBD2 covers 9 bases. This CDR3 spans 13 amino acids. V trimming: 0 bases; J trimming: 10 bases; junction bases outside the gene matches: 2. Germline V CDR1 and CDR2: SGDLS, YYNGEE.

The table lists this clonotype with many counts. The chain has TRBV6-6 and TRBJ2-5, with D perhaps TRBD1 (6 bases). There are 14 residues in the CDR3. Trimming took off 7 bases at V and 4 bases at J, with 16 bases between the two ends. Germline lookup yields CDR1 MNHNY and CDR2 SVGAGI (reference sequence). The CDR3 region has the DNA TGTGCCAGCACCTTAGGGGGTTCAGGAGAGACCCAGTACTTC. Its translation is CASTLGGSGETQYF.

This chain links TRBV6-4 with TRBJ1-1, with D tentatively TRBD1 (5 bases). Germline V gene sequence: CDR1 MRHNA, CDR2 SNTAGT. V was shortened by 7 bases and J by 3 bases, with 21 bases between the two germline ends. The CDR3 is 16 residues long. The CDR3 nucleotides are TGTGCCAGCATAGGACTCTCCGAGGGGCGGCACACTGAAGCTTTCTTT. It is translated as CASIGLSEGRHTEAFF.

The V and J genes are TRBV29-1 and TRBJ1-2; D is unclear. V lost 4 bases, J lost 2 bases, and 11 bases lay in between. CDR3 length equals 13 residues. In germline, CDR1 is SQVTM, CDR2 ANQGSEA. DNA for the CDR3: TGCAGCGTTGTGGACGGTATCAACTATGGCTACACCTTC. Amino acid sequence: CSVVDGINYGYTF.

This clonotype was found a few times. This chain joins TRBV10-3 and TRBJ2-7, with 9 bases lining up with TRBD1. The V segment lost 6 bases and the J segment 2 bases; nucleotides outside the gene matches: 5. The germline V gene has CDR1 ENHRY and CDR2 SYGVKD. This CDR3 contains 14 residues. The CDR3 is CAISLQGAAYEQYF. DNA of the CDR3: TGTGCCATCAGCCTACAGGGGGCCGCCTACGAGCAGTACTTC.

This clonotype was seen repeatedly, ten times or more. The chain recombines TRBV13 with TRBJ2-5; D gene unclear. The ends were cut back, 1 base at V and 1 base at J, with 4 bases in the middle. The CDR3 totals 13 residues. The germline V gene has CDR1 PRHDT and CDR2 FYEKMQ (reference sequence). CDR3 amino acids: CASSLEGQETQYF. CDR3 sequence (DNA): TGTGCCAGCAGCTTAGAGGGCCAAGAGACCCAGTACTTC.

V gene TRBV12-3 or TRBV12-4 combines with J gene TRBJ1-2, with TRBD1 matching over 8 bases. This CDR3 is built from 16 residues. V dropped 7 bases and J dropped 4; count of bases not matched to a gene: 14. The CDR3 is CASTSVGTGGFYGYTF. As DNA, the CDR3 is TGTGCCAGCACCAGCGTCGGGACAGGTGGTTTCTATGGCTACACCTTC.

The chain uses TRBV29-1 and TRBJ1-2, with D perhaps matching TRBD1 (5 bases). Germline V lookup: CDR1 SQVTM, CDR2 ANQGSEA. The CDR3 totals 12 residues. V dropped 8 bases and J dropped 7 bases, with 17 bases sitting between them. CDR3: CSCREGAAGYTF. The CDR3 DNA is TGCAGCTGCCGCGAAGGGGCGGCTGGCTACACCTTC.

This clonotype was counted at least ten times. CDR3 DNA sequence: TGTGCCAGCAGCTCCGGGACTTTCTACAATGAGCAGTTCTTC. This codes for CASSSGTFYNEQFF. The rearrangement uses TRBV7-2 and TRBJ2-1; tentative D call: TRBD2 (6 bases). Germline V CDR1 and CDR2: SGHTA, FQGNSA. V lost 4 bases, J lost 3 bases, and 10 bases lay in between. The CDR3 is 14 residues long.

This clonotype was detected ten times or more. The chain employs TRBV29-1 and TRBJ2-1; TRBD2 might be the D (6 bases). The CDR3 totals 13 residues. The germline V gene encodes CDR1 SQVTM and CDR2 ANQGSEA. Trimming took 6 bases from V and 5 from J, leaving 14 bases between them. The CDR3 loop is CSVPGVADNEQFF. The DNA of the CDR3 is TGCAGCGTCCCGGGGGTAGCGGACAATGAGCAGTTCTTC.

This clonotype showed up just a few times. The chain is built from TRBV3-1 and TRBJ1-1, with TRBD1 as a possible D gene (6 bases). Germline-derived CDR1 and CDR2 are LGHDT and YNNKEL (reference sequence). The V gene lost 5 bases and the J gene lost 1 base, with 14 bases spanning the gap. The CDR3 has 15 residues. The CDR3 spells CASSFRGLGNTEAFF. In DNA form, the CDR3 reads TGTGCCAGCAGCTTCCGGGGGCTTGGGAACACTGAAGCTTTCTTT. The variable domain in full, completed from reference TRBV3-1 and TRBJ1-1, reads DTAVSQTPKYLVTQMGNDKSIKCEQNLGHDTMYWYKQDSKKFLKIMFSYNNKELIINETVPNRFSPKSPDKAHLNLHINSLELGDSAVYFCASSFRGLGNTEAFFGQGTRLTVV.

V usage is TRBV29-1 and J usage is TRBJ2-1; D is ambiguous. Germline V gene data show CDR1 as SQVTM and CDR2 as ANQGSEA. The CDR3 has 10 residues. Trimming stripped 5 bases from V and 5 bases from J, with 4 bases between. CDR3 DNA: TGCAGCGTTACTGACAATGAGCAGTTCTTC. Its protein product is CSVTDNEQFF.

The chain employs TRBV20-1 and TRBJ1-5, with D perhaps TRBD1 (6 bases). Trimming took 4 bases from V and 0 from J, leaving 10 bases between them. This CDR3 is 14 amino acids long. Germline V CDR1 and CDR2: DFQATT, SNEGSKA (reference sequence). The CDR3 nucleotides are TGCAGTGCTATCCGAGGGGGTAGCAATCAGCCCCAGCATTTT. This codes for CSAIRGGSNQPQHF.